This TCR beta chain was documented in a study of T-cell memory formation after mild COVID-19. Study-wide results and limits: SARS-CoV-2 specificity was not confirmed for second-wave clones peaking on day 37. Mostly located in CM and EM were contracting CD4+ clones, with contracting CD8+ clones located in EMRA.

From 5'RACE with constant-segment primers came TCR alpha and TCR beta cDNA libraries that carried sample barcodes and UMIs. TCRdb ran MiXCR on the 5' RACE reads and lists one entry per CDR3 protein. The repertoire holds about 190,000 distinct CDR3 sequences, with around 30% as singletons. Comment on this clonotype: Its cognate antigen is unknown.

Sequenced: PBMCs or a T cell subset sorted from them (not recorded which). This receptor was identified in an adult woman who had mild COVID-19 (a few samples of this study predate the infection). Cell type and time point are not known.

CDR3 in amino acids: CASSWGDTEAFF. The CDR3 region has the DNA TGTGCCAGCAGCTGGGGGGACACTGAAGCTTTCTTT. The genes are TRBV5-6 and TRBJ1-1; maybe TRBD1 (5 bases). The germline V gene encodes CDR1 SGHDT and CDR2 YYEEEE. The CDR3 is made up of 12 amino acids. V lost 3 bases and J 3 bases, leaving 6 bases between the germline ends.